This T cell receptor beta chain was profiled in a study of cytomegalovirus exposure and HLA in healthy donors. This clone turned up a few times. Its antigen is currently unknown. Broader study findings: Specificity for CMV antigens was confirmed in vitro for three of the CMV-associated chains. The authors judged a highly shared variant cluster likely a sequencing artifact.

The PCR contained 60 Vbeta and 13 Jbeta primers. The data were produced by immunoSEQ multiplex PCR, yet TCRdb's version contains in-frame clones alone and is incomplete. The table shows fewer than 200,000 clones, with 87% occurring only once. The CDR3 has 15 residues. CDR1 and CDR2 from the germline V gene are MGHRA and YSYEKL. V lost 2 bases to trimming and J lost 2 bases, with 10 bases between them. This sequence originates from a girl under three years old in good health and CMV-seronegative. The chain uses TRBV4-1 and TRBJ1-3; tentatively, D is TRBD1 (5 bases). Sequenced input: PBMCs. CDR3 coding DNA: TGCGCCAGCAGCCAACCCCGGGGGGCTGGAAACACCATATATTTT. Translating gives CASSQPRGAGNTIYF.